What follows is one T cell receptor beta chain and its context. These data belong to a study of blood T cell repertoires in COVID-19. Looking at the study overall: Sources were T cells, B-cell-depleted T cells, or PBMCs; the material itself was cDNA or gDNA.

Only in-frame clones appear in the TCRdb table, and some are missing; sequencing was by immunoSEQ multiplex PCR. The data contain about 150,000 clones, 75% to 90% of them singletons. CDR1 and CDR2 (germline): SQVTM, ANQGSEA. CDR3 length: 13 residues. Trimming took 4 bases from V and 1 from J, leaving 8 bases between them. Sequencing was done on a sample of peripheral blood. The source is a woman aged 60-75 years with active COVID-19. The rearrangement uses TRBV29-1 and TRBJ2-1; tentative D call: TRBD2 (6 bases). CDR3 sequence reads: CSVGSGSYNEQFF. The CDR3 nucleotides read TGCAGCGTTGGCAGCGGGTCCTACAATGAGCAGTTCTTC.